The source of this TCR beta chain is a study of vaccination and CD4 T cells after COVID-19. At the Johns Hopkins FTIC core, DNA taken from cultured CD4+ T cells was sequenced by way of the Oncomine TCR Beta short-read assay. MiXCR, run by TCRdb on the PCR reads, gives a single entry per CDR3 protein. The sample consists of some 10,000 distinct CDR3 sequences, around 58% of them appearing once. The CDR3 contains 11 residues. Germline V CDR1 and CDR2: ENHRY, SYGVKD. V lost 4 bases to trimming and J lost 5 bases, with 5 bases between them. For this clonotype: Its cognate antigen is unknown.

The sample's treatment: roughly ten-day PBMC culture with coronavirus spike peptide pools or control peptides (ViraFEST assay). This TCR was sampled from a human donor who had recovered from COVID-19. The specimen sequenced was CD4+ T cells from blood, cultured in vitro. V and J are TRBV10-3 and TRBJ2-5, with D unclear. The CDR3 sequence: CAISVEETQYF. Here the CDR3 DNA reads TGTGCCATCAGTGTAGAGGAGACCCAGTACTTC.